The 2 T cell receptor beta chains below all came from one sample that was sequenced in a study of cytomegalovirus exposure and HLA in healthy donors. PCR amplification relied on 60 Vbeta primers (plus 13 Jbeta primers). The table came from immunoSEQ multiplex PCR; TCRdb's copy has only in-frame clones and leaves some out. The sample carries almost 200,000 clones, just over 75% recorded once. The sample consisted of PBMCs. Every receptor here comes from a man aged 25 to 45 in good health and CMV-seronegative.

About this clone itself: At one end, the junction sequence differs from germline, possibly due to a read error. This chain's CDR3 is CASSASRHSF. In DNA, the CDR3 is TGTGCCAGCAGCGCCAGTCGACATTCCTTC. The V call is TRBV9, the J call TRBJ1-2; D is ambiguous. Germline V gene lookup returns CDR1 SGDLS and CDR2 YYNGEE. There are 10 residues in the CDR3.

This chain uses TRBV6-1 with TRBJ1-1; 8 bases agree with TRBD1. J was trimmed by 0 bases and V by 10 bases; bases with no gene match: 7. The germline gives CDR1 MNHNS, CDR2 SASEGT. The CDR3 loop spans 14 amino acids. The CDR3 bases are TGTGCCACCCGGACAGGGACCATGAACACTGAAGCTTTCTTT. Translating it yields CATRTGTMNTEAFF.